This TCR beta chain was observed in a study of cytomegalovirus exposure and HLA in healthy donors. Across the study: Unique TCR beta sequences numbering approximately 100 million came from approximately 180 million T cells in an earlier analysis. Unique TCRs numbering around 85 million, obtained from HLA-typed donors, made up an early data release. Notes on the study in general: Most TCR sequences proved rare, with some public TCRs found in many donors.

The CDR3 totals 14 residues. In germline, CDR1 is SGHTA, CDR2 FQGTGA. With 8 bases clipped from V and 4 bases from J, the junction kept 7 bases outside the gene matches. The PCR ran on 60 Vbeta and 13 Jbeta primers. Libraries were prepared by immunoSEQ multiplex PCR; TCRdb keeps only in-frame clonotypes and omits some of them. The sample lists about 220,000 clones, 76% occurring once. Concerning this clone: Its target is not known.

The gene calls are TRBV7-3 and TRBJ1-1; 10 bases align to TRBD1. The specimen was PBMCs. The source of this sequence is a man aged 18 to 29 in good health and CMV-seronegative. CDR3 region: CASVRDRGGTEAFF. In nucleotides, the CDR3 is TGTGCCAGCGTTCGGGACAGGGGAGGCACTGAAGCTTTCTTT.